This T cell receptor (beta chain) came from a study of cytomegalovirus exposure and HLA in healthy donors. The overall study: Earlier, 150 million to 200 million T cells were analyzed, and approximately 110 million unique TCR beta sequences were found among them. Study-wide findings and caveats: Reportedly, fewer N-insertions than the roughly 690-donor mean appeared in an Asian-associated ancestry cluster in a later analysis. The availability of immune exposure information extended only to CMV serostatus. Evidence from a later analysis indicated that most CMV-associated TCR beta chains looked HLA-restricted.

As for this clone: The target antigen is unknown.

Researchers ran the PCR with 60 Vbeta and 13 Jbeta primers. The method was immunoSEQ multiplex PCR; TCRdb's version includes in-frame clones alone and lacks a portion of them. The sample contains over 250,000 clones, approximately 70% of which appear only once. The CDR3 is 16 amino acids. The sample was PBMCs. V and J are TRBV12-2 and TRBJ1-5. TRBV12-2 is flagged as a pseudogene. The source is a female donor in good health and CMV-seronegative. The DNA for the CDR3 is TGTGCAAGTCGCTTCAATCCTCGGGGGGAAAATCAGCCCCAGCATTTT. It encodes CASRFNPRGENQPQHF.